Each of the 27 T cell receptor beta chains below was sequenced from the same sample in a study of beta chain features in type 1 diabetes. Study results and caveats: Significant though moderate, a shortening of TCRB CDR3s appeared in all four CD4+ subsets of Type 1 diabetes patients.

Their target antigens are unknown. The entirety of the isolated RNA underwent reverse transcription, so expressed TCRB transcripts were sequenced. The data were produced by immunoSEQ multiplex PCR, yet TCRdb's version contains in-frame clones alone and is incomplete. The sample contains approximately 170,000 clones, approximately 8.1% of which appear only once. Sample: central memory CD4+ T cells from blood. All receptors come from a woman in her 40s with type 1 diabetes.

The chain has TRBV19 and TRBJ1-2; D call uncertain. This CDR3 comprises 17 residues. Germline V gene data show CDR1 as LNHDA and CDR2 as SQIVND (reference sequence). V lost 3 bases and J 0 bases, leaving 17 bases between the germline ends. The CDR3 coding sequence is TGTGCCAGTAGTATCGGCGGAGGGTCCCAAGCTAACTATGGCTACACCTTC. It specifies CASSIGGGSQANYGYTF.

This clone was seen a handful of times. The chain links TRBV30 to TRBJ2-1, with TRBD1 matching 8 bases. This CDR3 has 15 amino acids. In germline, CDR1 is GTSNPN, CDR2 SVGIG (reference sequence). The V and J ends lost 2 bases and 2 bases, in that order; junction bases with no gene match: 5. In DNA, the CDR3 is TGTGCCTGGAGTACTGGACAGGGAACCTACAATGAGCAGTTCTTC. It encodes CAWSTGQGTYNEQFF.

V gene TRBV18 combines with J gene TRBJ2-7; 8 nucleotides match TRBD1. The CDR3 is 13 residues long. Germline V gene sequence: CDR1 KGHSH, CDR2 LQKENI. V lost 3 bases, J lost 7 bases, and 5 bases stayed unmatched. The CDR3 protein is CASSPQGAREQYF. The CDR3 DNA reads TGTGCCAGCTCACCTCAGGGGGCTCGGGAGCAGTACTTC.

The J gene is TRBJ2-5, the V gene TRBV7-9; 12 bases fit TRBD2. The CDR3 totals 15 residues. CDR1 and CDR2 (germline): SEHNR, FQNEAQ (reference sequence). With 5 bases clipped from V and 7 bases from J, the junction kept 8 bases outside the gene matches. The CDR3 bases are TGTGCCAGCAGCCCAGAAACTAGCGGGAGGATGACCCAGTACTTC. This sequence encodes CASSPETSGRMTQYF. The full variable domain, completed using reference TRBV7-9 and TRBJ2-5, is DTGVSQNPRHKITKRGQNVTFRCDPISEHNRLYWYRQTLGQGPEFLTYFQNEAQLEKSRLLSDRFSAERPKGSFSTLEIQRTEQGDSAMYLCASSPETSGRMTQYFGPGTRLLVL.

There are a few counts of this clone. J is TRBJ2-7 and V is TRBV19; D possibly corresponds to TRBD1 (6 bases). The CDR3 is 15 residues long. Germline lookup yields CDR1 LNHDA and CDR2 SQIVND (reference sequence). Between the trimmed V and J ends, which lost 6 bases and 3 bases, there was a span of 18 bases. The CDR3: CASRLARDTHYEQYF. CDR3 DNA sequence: TGTGCCAGTAGACTGGCCCGGGACACCCACTACGAGCAGTACTTC.

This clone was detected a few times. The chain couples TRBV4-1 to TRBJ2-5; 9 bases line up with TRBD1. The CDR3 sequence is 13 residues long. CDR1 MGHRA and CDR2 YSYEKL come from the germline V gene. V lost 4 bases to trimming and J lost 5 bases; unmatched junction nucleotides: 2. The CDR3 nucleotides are TGCGCCAGCAGCCGGACAGGGGCTGAGACCCAGTACTTC. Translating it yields CASSRTGAETQYF.

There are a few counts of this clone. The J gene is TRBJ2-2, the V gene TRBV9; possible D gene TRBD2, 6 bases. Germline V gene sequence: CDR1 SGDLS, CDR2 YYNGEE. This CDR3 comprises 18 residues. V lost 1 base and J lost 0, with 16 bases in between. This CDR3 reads CASSVSLAGTSNTGELFF. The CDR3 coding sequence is TGTGCCAGCAGCGTATCGTTAGCTGGGACTTCGAACACCGGGGAGCTGTTTTTT.

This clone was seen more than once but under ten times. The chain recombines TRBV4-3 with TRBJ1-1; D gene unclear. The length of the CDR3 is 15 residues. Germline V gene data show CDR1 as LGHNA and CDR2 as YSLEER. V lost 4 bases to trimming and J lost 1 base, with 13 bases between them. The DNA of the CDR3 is TGCGCCAGCAGCCCGTACGAGGGTAAGAACACTGAAGCTTTCTTT. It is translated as CASSPYEGKNTEAFF.

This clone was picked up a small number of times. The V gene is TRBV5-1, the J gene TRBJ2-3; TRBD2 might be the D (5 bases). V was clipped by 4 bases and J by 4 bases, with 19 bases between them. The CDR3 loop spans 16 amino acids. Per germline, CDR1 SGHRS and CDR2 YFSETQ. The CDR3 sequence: CASSRGGAEGADTQYF. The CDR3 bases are TGCGCCAGCAGCCGAGGCGGCGCTGAGGGTGCAGATACGCAGTATTTT.

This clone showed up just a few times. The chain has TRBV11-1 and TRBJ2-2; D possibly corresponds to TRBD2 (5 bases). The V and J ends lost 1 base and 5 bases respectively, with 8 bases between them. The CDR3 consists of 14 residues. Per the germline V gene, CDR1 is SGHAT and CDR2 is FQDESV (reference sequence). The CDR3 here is CASSLDRLTGELFF. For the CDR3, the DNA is TGTGCCAGCAGCTTAGACCGACTAACCGGGGAGCTGTTTTTT. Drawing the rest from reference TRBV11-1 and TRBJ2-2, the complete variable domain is EAEVAQSPRYKITEKSQAVAFWCDPISGHATLYWYRQILGQGPELLVQFQDESVVDDSQLPKDRFSAERLKGVDSTLKIQPAELGDSAMYLCASSLDRLTGELFFGEGSRLTVL.

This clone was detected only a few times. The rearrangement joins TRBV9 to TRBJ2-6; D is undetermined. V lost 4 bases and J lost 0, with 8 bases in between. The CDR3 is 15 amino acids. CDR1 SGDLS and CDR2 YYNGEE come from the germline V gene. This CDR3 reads CASSPEPSGANVLTF. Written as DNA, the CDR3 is TGTGCCAGCAGCCCAGAACCCTCTGGGGCCAACGTCCTGACTTTC.

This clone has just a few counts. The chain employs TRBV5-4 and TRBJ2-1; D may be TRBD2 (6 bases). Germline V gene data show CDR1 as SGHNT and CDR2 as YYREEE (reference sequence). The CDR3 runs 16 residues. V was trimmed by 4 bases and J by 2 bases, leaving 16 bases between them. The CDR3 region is CASSLPGTLAYNEQFF. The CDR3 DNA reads TGTGCCAGCAGCCTCCCCGGGACTCTAGCCTACAATGAGCAGTTCTTC.

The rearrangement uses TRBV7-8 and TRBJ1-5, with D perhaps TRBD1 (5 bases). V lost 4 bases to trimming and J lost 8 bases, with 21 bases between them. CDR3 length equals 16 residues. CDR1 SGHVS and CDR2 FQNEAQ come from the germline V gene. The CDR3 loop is CASSSIRGSGREPQHF. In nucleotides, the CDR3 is TGTGCCAGCAGCTCGATAAGGGGCTCTGGGAGGGAGCCCCAGCATTTT. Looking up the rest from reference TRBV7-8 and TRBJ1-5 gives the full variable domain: GAGVSQSPRYKVAKRGQDVALRCDPISGHVSLFWYQQALGQGPEFLTYFQNEAQLDKSGLPSDRFFAERPEGSVSTLKIQRTQQEDSAVYLCASSSIRGSGREPQHFGDGTRLSIL.

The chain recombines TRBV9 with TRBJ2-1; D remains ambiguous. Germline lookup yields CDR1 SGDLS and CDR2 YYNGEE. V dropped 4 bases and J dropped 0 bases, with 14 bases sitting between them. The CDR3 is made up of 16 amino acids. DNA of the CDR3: TGTGCCAGCAGCCCTCGTTACTCGAGCTCCTACAATGAGCAGTTCTTC. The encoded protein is CASSPRYSSSYNEQFF.

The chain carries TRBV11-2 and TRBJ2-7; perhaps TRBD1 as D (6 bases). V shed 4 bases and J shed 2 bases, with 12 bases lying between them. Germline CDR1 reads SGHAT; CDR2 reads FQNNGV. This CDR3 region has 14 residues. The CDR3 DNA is TGTGCCAGCAGCTCCCCAGGGGCCACCTACGAGCAGTACTTC. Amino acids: CASSSPGATYEQYF.

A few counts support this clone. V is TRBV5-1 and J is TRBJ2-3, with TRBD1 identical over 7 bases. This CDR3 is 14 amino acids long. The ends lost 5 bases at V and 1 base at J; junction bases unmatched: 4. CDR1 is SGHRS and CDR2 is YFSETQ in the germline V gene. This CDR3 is CASRTGSGTDTQYF. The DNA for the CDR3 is TGCGCCAGCAGGACAGGGAGCGGCACAGATACGCAGTATTTT.

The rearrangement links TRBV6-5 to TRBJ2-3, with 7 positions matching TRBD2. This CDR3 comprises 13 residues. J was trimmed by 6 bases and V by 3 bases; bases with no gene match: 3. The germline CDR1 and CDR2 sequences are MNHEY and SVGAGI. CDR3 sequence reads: CASSYGEGDTQYF. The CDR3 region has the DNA TGTGCCAGCAGTTATGGGGAGGGCGATACGCAGTATTTT.

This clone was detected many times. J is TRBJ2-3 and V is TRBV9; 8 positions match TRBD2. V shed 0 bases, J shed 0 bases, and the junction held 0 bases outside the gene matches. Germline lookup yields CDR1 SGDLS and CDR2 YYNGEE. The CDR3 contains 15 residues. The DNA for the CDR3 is TGTGCCAGCAGCGTAGCTAGCGGGAGCACAGATACGCAGTATTTT. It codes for CASSVASGSTDTQYF.

This chain's CDR3 is CAWKAGGTRSYEQYF. CDR3 bases: TGTGCCTGGAAGGCGGGAGGCACGCGGTCCTACGAGCAGTACTTC. The rearrangement joins TRBV30 to TRBJ2-5, with 8 bases fitting TRBD2. The J call is doubtful: the DNA matches TRBJ2-7 better. The V gene's germline CDR1 is GTSNPN and CDR2 SVGIG (reference sequence). The CDR3 spans 15 residues.

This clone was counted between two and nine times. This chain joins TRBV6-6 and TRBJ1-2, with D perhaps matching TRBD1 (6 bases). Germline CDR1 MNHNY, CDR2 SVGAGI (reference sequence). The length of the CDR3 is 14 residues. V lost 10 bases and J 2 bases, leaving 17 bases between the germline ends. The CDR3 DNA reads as TGTGCCACATCCCGGACAGCCGAGAACTATGGCTACACCTTC. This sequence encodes CATSRTAENYGYTF.

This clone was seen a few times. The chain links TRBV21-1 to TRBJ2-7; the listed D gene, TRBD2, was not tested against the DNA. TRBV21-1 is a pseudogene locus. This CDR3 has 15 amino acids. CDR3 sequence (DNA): TGTGCCATACTAGGACGGGCCATGGTAACCGACGAGCAGTACTTC. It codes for CAILGRAMVTDEQYF.

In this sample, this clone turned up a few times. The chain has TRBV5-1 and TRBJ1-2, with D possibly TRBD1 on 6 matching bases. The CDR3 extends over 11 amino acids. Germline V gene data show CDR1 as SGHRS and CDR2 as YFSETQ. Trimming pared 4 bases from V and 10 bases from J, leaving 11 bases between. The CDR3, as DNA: TGCGCCAGCAGCATAGACAGGCACTACACCTTC. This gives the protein CASSIDRHYTF.

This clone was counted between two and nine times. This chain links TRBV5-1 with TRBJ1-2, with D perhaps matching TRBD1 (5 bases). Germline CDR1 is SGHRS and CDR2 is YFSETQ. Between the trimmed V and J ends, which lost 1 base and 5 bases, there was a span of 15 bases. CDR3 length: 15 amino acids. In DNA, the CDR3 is TGCGCCAGCAGCTTGAGTACGGGGGGAGAATATGGCTACACCTTC. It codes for CASSLSTGGEYGYTF. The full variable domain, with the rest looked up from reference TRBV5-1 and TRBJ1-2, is KAGVTQTPRYLIKTRGQQVTLSCSPISGHRSVSWYQQTPGQGLQFLFEYFSETQRNKGNFPGRFSGRQFSNSRSEMNVSTLELGDSALYLCASSLSTGGEYGYTFGSGTRLTVV.

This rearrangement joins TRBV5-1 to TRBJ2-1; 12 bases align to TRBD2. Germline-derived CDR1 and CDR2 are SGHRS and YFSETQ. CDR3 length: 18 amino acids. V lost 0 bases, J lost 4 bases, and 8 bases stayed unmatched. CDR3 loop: CASSLDASGGAQYNEQFF. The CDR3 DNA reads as TGCGCCAGCAGCTTGGACGCTAGCGGGGGGGCCCAGTACAATGAGCAGTTCTTC.

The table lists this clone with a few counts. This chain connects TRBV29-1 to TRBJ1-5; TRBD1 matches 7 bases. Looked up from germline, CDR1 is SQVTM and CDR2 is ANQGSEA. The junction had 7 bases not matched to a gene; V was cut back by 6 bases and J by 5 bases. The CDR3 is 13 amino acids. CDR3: CSVEGDRDQPQHF. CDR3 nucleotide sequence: TGCAGCGTGGAGGGGGACAGAGATCAGCCCCAGCATTTT.

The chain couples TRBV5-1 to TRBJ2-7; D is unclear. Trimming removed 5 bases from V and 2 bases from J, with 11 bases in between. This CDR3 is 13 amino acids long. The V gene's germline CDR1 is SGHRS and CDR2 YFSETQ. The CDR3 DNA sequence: TGCGCCAGCAGGACCGGCGGAACCTACGAGCAGTACTTC. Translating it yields CASRTGGTYEQYF.

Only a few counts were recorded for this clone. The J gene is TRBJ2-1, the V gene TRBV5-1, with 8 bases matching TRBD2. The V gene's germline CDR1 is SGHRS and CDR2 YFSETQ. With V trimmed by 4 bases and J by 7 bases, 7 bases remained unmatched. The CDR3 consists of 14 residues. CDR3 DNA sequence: TGCGCCAGCAGCGAACCGGGACTAGAGAATGAGCAGTTCTTC. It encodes CASSEPGLENEQFF. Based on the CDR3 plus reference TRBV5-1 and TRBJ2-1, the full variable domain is KAGVTQTPRYLIKTRGQQVTLSCSPISGHRSVSWYQQTPGQGLQFLFEYFSETQRNKGNFPGRFSGRQFSNSRSEMNVSTLELGDSALYLCASSEPGLENEQFFGPGTRLTVL.